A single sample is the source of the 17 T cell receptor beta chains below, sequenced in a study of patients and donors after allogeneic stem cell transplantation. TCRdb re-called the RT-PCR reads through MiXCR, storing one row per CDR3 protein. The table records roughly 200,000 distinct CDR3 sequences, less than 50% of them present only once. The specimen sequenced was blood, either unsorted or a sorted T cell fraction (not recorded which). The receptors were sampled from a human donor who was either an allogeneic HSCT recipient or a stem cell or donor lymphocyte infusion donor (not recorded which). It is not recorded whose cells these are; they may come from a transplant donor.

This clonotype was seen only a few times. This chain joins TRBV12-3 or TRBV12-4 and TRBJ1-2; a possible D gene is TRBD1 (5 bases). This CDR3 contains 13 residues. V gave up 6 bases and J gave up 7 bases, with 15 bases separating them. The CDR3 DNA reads TGTGCCAGCAGCCAGGGAGGATTCGGTGGCTACACCTTC. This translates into CASSQGGFGGYTF.

The CDR3 DNA reads TGTGCCAGCAGCGCGGGCCGTTCACACACAGATACGCAGTATTTT. This sequence encodes CASSAGRSHTDTQYF. V usage is TRBV9 and J usage is TRBJ2-3; no clear D gene. This CDR3 is 15 amino acids long. CDR1 SGDLS and CDR2 YYNGEE come from the germline V gene. V lost 3 bases and J lost 2, with 13 bases in between.

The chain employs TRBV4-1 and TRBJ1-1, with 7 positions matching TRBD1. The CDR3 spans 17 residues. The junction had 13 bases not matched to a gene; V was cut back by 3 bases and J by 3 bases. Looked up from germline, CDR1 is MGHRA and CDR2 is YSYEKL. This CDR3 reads CASSQEQGPSRYTEAFF. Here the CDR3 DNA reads TGCGCCAGCAGCCAGGAACAGGGGCCCTCCAGGTACACTGAAGCTTTCTTT.

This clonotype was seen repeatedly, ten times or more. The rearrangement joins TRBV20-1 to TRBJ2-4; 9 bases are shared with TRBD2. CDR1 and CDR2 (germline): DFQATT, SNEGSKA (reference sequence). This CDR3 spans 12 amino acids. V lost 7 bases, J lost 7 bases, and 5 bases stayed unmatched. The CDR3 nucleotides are TGCAGTGTTAGCGGGGGAGCGAACATTCAGTACTTC. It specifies CSVSGGANIQYF.

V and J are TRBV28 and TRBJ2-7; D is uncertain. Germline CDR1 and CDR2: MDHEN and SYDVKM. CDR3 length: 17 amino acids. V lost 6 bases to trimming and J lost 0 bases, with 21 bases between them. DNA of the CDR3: TGTGCCAGCAGCCCCCATGAGGTTCCCCCGAGCTCCTACGAGCAGTACTTC. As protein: CASSPHEVPPSSYEQYF.

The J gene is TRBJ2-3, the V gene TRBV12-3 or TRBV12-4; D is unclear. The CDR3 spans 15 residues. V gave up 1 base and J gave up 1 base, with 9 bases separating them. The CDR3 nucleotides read TGTGCCAGCAGTTTAGGGAACTCGGGCACAGATACGCAGTATTTT. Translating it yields CASSLGNSGTDTQYF.

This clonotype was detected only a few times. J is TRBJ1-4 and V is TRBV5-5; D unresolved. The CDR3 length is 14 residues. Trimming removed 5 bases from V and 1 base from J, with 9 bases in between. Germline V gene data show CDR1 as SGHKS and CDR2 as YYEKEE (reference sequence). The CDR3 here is CASRGGGTNEKLFF. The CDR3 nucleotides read TGTGCCAGCAGGGGAGGAGGAACTAATGAAAAACTGTTTTTT. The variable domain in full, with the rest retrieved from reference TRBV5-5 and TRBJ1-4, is DAGVTQSPTHLIKTRGQQVTLRCSPISGHKSVSWYQQVLGQGPQFIFQYYEKEERGRGNFPDRFSARQFPNYSSELNVNALLLGDSALYLCASRGGGTNEKLFFGSGTQLSVL.

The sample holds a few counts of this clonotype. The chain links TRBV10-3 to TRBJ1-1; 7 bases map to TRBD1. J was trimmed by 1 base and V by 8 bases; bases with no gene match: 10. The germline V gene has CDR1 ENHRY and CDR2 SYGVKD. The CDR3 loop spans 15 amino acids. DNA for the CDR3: TGTGCCATCGGAAAGACAGGGTTGGGGAACACTGAAGCTTTCTTT. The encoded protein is CAIGKTGLGNTEAFF.

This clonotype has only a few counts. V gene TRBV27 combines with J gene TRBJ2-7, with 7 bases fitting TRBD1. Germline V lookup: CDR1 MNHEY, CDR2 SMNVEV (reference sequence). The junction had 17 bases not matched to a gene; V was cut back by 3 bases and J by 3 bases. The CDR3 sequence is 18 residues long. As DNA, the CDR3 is TGTGCCAGCAGTTTCCGTGGACCCGGGACAGCCTACATCTACGAGCAGTACTTC. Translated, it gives CASSFRGPGTAYIYEQYF.

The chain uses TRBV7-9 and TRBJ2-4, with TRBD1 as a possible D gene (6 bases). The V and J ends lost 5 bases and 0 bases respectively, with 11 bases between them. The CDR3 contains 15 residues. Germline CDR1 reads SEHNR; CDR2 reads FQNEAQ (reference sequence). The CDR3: CASSVTGLAKNIQYF. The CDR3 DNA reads TGTGCCAGCAGCGTGACAGGCCTAGCCAAAAACATTCAGTACTTC.

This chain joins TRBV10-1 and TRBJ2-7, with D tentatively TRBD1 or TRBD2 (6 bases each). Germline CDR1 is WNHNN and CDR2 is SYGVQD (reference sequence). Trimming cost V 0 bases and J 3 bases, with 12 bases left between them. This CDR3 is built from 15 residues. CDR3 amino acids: CASSESRGAYYEQYF. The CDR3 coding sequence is TGCGCCAGCAGTGAGTCGAGGGGGGCCTACTACGAGCAGTACTTC.

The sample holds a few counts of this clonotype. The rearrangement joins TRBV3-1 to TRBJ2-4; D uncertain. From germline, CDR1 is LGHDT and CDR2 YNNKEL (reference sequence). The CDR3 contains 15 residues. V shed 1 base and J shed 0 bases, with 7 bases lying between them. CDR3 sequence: CASSQGPLAKNIQYF. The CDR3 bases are TGTGCCAGCAGCCAAGGACCCCTAGCCAAAAACATTCAGTACTTC.

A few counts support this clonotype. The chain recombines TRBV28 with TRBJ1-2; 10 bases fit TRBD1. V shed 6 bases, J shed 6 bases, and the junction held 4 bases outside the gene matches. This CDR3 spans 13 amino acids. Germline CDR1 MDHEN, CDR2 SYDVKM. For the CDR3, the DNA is TGTGCCAGCAGCGGGACAGGGGAGGATGGCTACACCTTC. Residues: CASSGTGEDGYTF.

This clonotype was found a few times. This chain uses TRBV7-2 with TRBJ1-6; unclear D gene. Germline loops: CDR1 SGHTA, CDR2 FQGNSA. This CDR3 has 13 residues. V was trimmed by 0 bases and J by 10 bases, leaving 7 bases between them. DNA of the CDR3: TGTGCCAGCAGCTTAGCCTCTTCCTCACCCCTCCACTTT. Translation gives CASSLASSSPLHF.

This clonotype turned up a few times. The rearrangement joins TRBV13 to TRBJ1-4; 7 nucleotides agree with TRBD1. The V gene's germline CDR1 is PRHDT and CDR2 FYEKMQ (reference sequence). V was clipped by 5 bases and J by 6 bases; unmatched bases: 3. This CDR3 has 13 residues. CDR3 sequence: CASSTGTDEKLFF. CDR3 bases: TGTGCCAGCAGCACCGGGACAGATGAAAAACTGTTTTTT.

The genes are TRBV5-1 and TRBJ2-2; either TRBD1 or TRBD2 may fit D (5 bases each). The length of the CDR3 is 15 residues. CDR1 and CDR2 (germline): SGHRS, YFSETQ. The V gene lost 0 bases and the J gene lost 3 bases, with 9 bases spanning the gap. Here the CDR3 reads CASSLDPGHTGELFF. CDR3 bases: TGCGCCAGCAGCTTGGACCCGGGGCACACCGGGGAGCTGTTTTTT.

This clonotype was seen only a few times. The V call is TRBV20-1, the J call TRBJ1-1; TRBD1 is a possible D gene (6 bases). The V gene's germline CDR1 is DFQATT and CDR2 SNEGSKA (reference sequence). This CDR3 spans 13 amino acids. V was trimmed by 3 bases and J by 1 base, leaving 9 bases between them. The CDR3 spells CSASGTQNTEAFF. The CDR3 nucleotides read TGCAGTGCTAGTGGGACACAGAACACTGAAGCTTTCTTT.